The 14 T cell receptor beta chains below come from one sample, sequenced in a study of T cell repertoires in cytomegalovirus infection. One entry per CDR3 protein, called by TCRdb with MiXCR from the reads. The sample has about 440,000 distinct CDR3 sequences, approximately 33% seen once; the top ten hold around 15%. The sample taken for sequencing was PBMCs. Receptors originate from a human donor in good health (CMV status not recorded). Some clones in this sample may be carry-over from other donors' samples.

This CDR3 reads CATREGADTGELFF. In DNA form, the CDR3 reads TGTGCCACTCGAGAGGGGGCAGACACCGGGGAGCTGTTTTTT. The V and J genes are TRBV28 and TRBJ2-2; 7 bases match TRBD1. Germline lookup yields CDR1 MDHEN and CDR2 SYDVKM. V was pared by 10 bases and J by 3 bases, with 8 bases of the junction left unmatched. The CDR3 is 14 amino acids. The full variable domain, rest sourced from reference TRBV28 and TRBJ2-2, is DVKVTQSSRYLVKRTGEKVFLECVQDMDHENMFWYRQDPGLGLRLIYFSYDVKMKEKGDIPEGYSVSREKKERFSLILESASTNQTSMYLCATREGADTGELFFGEGSRLTVL.

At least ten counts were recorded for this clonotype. Here the CDR3 reads CASSLSFRCVSYEQYF. In DNA, the CDR3 is TGTGCCAGCAGCTTAAGTTTTCGGTGCGTCTCCTACGAGCAGTACTTC. The chain recombines TRBV11-3 with TRBJ2-7; no clear D gene. The germline V gene has CDR1 SGHNT and CDR2 YENEEA. With 2 bases removed from V and 0 bases from J, the gap between germline ends came to 14 bases. This CDR3 has 16 residues.

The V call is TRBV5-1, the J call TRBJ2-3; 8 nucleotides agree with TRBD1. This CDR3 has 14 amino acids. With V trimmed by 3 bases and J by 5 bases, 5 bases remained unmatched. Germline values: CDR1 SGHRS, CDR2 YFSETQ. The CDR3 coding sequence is TGCGCCAGCAGCTCGACAGGGGCTGTAGATACGCAGTATTTT. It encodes CASSSTGAVDTQYF.

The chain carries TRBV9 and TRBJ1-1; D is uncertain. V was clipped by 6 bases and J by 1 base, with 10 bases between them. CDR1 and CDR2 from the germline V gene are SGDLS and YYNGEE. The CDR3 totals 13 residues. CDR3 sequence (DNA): TGTGCCAGCACTAAGGGCGGGAACACTGAAGCTTTCTTT. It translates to CASTKGGNTEAFF.

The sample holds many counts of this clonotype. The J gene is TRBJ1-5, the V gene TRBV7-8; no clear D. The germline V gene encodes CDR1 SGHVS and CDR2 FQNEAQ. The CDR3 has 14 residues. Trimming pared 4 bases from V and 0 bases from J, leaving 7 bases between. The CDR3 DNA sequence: TGTGCCAGCAGCTCTCACCTTAGCAATCAGCCCCAGCATTTT. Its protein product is CASSSHLSNQPQHF.

Here the CDR3 reads CASSQEDEGGSRNQPQHF. DNA for the CDR3: TGCGCCAGCAGCCAAGAAGACGAGGGAGGGTCCCGCAATCAGCCCCAGCATTTT. The J gene is TRBJ1-5, the V gene TRBV4-3; no clear D gene. V was pared by 0 bases and J by 2 bases, with 17 bases between. Germline CDR1 LGHNA, CDR2 YSLEER. The CDR3 sequence is 18 residues long.

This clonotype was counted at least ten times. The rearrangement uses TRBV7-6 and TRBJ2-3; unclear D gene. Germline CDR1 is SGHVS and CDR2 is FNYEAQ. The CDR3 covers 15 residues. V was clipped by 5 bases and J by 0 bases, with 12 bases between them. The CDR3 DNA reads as TGTGCCAGCAGCCGGACCTCGGTGAGCACAGATACGCAGTATTTT. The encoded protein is CASSRTSVSTDTQYF.

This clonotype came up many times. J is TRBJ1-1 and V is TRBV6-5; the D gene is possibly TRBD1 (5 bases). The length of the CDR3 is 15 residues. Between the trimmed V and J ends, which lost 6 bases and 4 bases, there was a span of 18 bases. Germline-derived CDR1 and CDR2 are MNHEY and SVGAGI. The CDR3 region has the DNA TGTGCCAGCAGGGACTGGGGGAGGGTGGGCACTGAAGCTTTCTTT. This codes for CASRDWGRVGTEAFF.

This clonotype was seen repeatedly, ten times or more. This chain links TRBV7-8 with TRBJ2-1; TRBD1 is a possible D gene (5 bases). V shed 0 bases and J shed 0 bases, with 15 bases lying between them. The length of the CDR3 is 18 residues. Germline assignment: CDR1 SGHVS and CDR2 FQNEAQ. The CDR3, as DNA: TGTGCCAGCAGCTTAGCATGGAGCAGGGCCAGCTCCTACAATGAGCAGTTCTTC. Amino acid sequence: CASSLAWSRASSYNEQFF. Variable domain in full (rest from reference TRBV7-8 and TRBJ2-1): GAGVSQSPRYKVAKRGQDVALRCDPISGHVSLFWYQQALGQGPEFLTYFQNEAQLDKSGLPSDRFFAERPEGSVSTLKIQRTQQEDSAVYLCASSLAWSRASSYNEQFFGPGTRLTVL.

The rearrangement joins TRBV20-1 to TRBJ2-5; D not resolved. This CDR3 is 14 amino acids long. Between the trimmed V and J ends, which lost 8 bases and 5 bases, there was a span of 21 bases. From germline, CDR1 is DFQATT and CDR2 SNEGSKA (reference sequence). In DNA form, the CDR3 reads TGCAGTTCCCAGAGGCCGGACGGGTCGGAGACCCAGTACTTC. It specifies CSSQRPDGSETQYF.

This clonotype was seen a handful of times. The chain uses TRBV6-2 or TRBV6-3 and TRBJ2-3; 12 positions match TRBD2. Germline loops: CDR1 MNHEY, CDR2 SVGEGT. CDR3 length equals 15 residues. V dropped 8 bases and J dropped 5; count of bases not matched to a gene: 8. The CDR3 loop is CASETSGGFGDTQYF. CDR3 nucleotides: TGTGCCAGCGAGACTAGCGGGGGATTCGGAGATACGCAGTATTTT.

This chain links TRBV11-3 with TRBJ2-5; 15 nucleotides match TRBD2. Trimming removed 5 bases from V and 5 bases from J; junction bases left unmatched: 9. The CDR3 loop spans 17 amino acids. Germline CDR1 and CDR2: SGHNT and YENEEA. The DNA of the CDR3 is TGTGCCAGCAGCCCGGGGACTAGCGGGGGGCGACCGGAGACCCAGTACTTC. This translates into CASSPGTSGGRPETQYF.

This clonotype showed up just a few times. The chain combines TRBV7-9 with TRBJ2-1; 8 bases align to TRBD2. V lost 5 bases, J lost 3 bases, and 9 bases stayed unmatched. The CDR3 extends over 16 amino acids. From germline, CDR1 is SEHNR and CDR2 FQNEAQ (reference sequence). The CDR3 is CASSPTSGSDYNEQFF. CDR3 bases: TGTGCCAGCAGCCCAACTAGCGGTTCCGACTACAATGAGCAGTTCTTC.

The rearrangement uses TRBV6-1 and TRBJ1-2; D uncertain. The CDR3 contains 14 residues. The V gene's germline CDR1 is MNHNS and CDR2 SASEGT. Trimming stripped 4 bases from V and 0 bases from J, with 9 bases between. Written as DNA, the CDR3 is TGTGCCAGCAGTGTGACGGAAGCTAACTATGGCTACACCTTC. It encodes CASSVTEANYGYTF.